The clone carrying this TCR beta chain was observed at least ten times. Its target is unknown. A 10-nucleotide random UMI tagged transcripts in template-switch 5'RACE cDNA synthesis. Every sequencing run produced over 160 million TCR-beta sequences, and the sequences from any one run covered 15-18 subjects. MiXCR, run by TCRdb on the 5' RACE reads, gives a single entry per CDR3 protein. The sample shows about 46,000 distinct CDR3 sequences, less than 4% of them seen only once. The unsorted libraries were produced from 2 million PBMCs held at -80 C. This entry belongs to a study of neurological immune-mediated disorders. Study results and limitations: With the multiple sclerosis repertoire cluster, none of the clinical or MRI features showed an association.

The ends lost 5 bases at V and 0 bases at J; junction bases unmatched: 16. Germline CDR1 and CDR2: SGHAT and FQNNGV. The CDR3 sequence is 19 residues long. The sequenced sample was PBMCs. The sequence derives from a woman between 45 and 65 years old with multiple sclerosis. V and J are TRBV11-2 and TRBJ2-3, with 8 bases that match TRBD2. The CDR3 loop is CASSGGRSRGGVSTDTQYF. The CDR3 DNA is TGTGCCAGCAGCGGCGGGAGGAGCCGGGGCGGAGTTAGCACAGATACGCAGTATTTT.